These 29 T cell receptor beta chains originate from one sample sequenced in a study of blood T cell repertoires in COVID-19. Assay: immunoSEQ multiplex PCR; the TCRdb copy retains only in-frame clones and omits some. The table includes a few hundred thousand clones, less than 90% detected once. What was sequenced was peripheral blood. These receptors originate from a woman in her fifties or sixties with acute or convalescent COVID-19.

The chain combines TRBV9 with TRBJ2-3; TRBD2 might be the D (5 bases). Per germline, CDR1 SGDLS and CDR2 YYNGEE. CDR3 length: 14 amino acids. The V and J ends lost 3 bases and 1 base respectively, with 9 bases between them. Here the CDR3 DNA reads TGTGCCAGCAGCGACGGACTGGGCACAGATACGCAGTATTTT. Translating gives CASSDGLGTDTQYF. Based on the CDR3 plus reference TRBV9 and TRBJ2-3, the full variable domain is DSGVTQTPKHLITATGQRVTLRCSPRSGDLSVYWYQQSLDQGLQFLIQYYNGEERAKGNILERFSAQQFPDLHSELNLSSLELGDSALYFCASSDGLGTDTQYFGPGTRLTVL.

This clone has a handful of counts. This rearrangement joins TRBV29-1 to TRBJ1-5; D is ambiguous. Trimming took off 6 bases at V and 2 bases at J, with 11 bases between the two ends. The CDR3 consists of 13 residues. Germline V gene sequence: CDR1 SQVTM, CDR2 ANQGSEA. CDR3 nucleotides: TGCAGCGTCCAATGGGCTGGCAATCAGCCCCAGCATTTT. Translation gives CSVQWAGNQPQHF.

The V gene is TRBV2, the J gene TRBJ1-5, with 12 bases fitting TRBD1. The V gene end was trimmed by 2 bases and the J gene end by 9 bases; junction bases not matched to a gene: 8. Germline V CDR1 and CDR2: SNHLY, FYNNEI. This CDR3 has 16 amino acids. The CDR3 is CASSERFGTGGWPQHF. In nucleotides, the CDR3 is TGTGCCAGCAGTGAAAGGTTCGGGACAGGGGGCTGGCCCCAGCATTTT.

The chain carries TRBV7-9 and TRBJ2-7; D call uncertain. The germline V and J ends were trimmed by 4 bases and 0 bases, with 19 bases remaining between them. This CDR3 region has 17 residues. In germline, CDR1 is SEHNR, CDR2 FQNEAQ (reference sequence). CDR3 residues: CASSSINQPLSSYEQYF. As DNA, the CDR3 is TGTGCCAGCAGCTCAATCAATCAACCACTGAGCTCCTACGAGCAGTACTTC. Variable domain in full (rest from reference TRBV7-9 and TRBJ2-7): DTGVSQNPRHKITKRGQNVTFRCDPISEHNRLYWYRQTLGQGPEFLTYFQNEAQLEKSRLLSDRFSAERPKGSFSTLEIQRTEQGDSAMYLCASSSINQPLSSYEQYFGPGTRLTVT.

The DNA of the CDR3 is TGCGCCAGCAGCTCGGGGGTTCACACCGGGGAGCTGTTTTTT. Residues: CASSSGVHTGELFF. This chain uses TRBV4-3 with TRBJ2-2; TRBD2 is a possible D gene (6 bases). This CDR3 region has 14 residues. V lost 5 bases, J lost 3 bases, and 10 bases lay in between. Germline lookup yields CDR1 LGHNA and CDR2 YSLEER.

J is TRBJ2-2 and V is TRBV6-4; TRBD1 is a possible D gene (7 bases). CDR1 and CDR2 from the germline V gene are MRHNA and SNTAGT. V dropped 2 bases and J dropped 1 base, with 8 bases sitting between them. The CDR3 consists of 15 residues. The chain's CDR3 is CASSDQGGNTGELFF. The CDR3 DNA sequence: TGTGCCAGCAGTGACCAGGGGGGGAACACCGGGGAGCTGTTTTTT.

The chain joins TRBV2 to TRBJ1-1; 7 bases are shared with TRBD1. V lost 5 bases to trimming and J lost 3 bases; unmatched junction nucleotides: 6. Germline CDR1 is SNHLY and CDR2 is FYNNEI. The CDR3 is made up of 14 amino acids. The CDR3 DNA sequence: TGTGCCAGCAGTTTACAGGGGTTGGACACTGAAGCTTTCTTT. Its protein is CASSLQGLDTEAFF.

This clone occurred once. The CDR3 sequence is CASSLEGTSGNEQFF. In nucleotides, the CDR3 is TGTGCCAGCAGCTTAGAGGGGACTAGCGGGAATGAGCAGTTCTTC. The chain carries TRBV11-2 and TRBJ2-1; 12 positions match TRBD2. Germline V gene lookup returns CDR1 SGHAT and CDR2 FQNNGV. The trim removed 0 bases at V and 7 bases at J, leaving 1 base unmatched. The CDR3 runs 15 residues.

The chain recombines TRBV2 with TRBJ1-2; D is uncertain. The germline V and J ends were trimmed by 7 bases and 2 bases, with 14 bases remaining between them. Germline V gives CDR1 SNHLY, CDR2 FYNNEI. The CDR3 length is 14 residues. In nucleotides, the CDR3 is TGTGCCAGCATGGTCGGGTACTCCAACTATGGCTACACCTTC. It encodes CASMVGYSNYGYTF.

In its sample, this clone was seen many times. The chain combines TRBV5-8 with TRBJ2-3; the D gene is possibly TRBD2 (6 bases). V lost 1 base to trimming and J lost 1 base, with 10 bases between them. The CDR3 length is 15 residues. From germline, CDR1 is SGHTS and CDR2 YDEGEE. CDR3 nucleotides: TGTGCCAGCAGCTTGTACTGGAGGGGCACAGATACGCAGTATTTT. It encodes CASSLYWRGTDTQYF.

Only one count was recorded for this clone. The chain uses TRBV3-1 (or the pseudogene TRBV3-2) and TRBJ1-6, with D unclear. V lost 1 base and J 4 bases, leaving 5 bases between the germline ends. The CDR3 is 14 residues long. Germline V CDR1 and CDR2: LGHDT, YNNKEL (reference sequence). CDR3 amino acids: CASSQVPYNSPLHF. The CDR3 DNA reads as TGTGCCAGCAGCCAAGTTCCTTATAATTCACCCCTCCACTTT.

This rearrangement joins TRBV28 to TRBJ2-3; 8 nucleotides line up with TRBD2. The CDR3 has 16 amino acids. CDR1 and CDR2 from the germline V gene are MDHEN and SYDVKM. The V segment lost 5 bases and the J segment 4 bases; nucleotides outside the gene matches: 11. CDR3 coding DNA: TGTGCCAGCAGTCCCTCCAGCGGGAGAGGCCCAGATACGCAGTATTTT. It translates to CASSPSSGRGPDTQYF. The full variable domain, with the rest looked up from reference TRBV28 and TRBJ2-3, is DVKVTQSSRYLVKRTGEKVFLECVQDMDHENMFWYRQDPGLGLRLIYFSYDVKMKEKGDIPEGYSVSREKKERFSLILESASTNQTSMYLCASSPSSGRGPDTQYFGPGTRLTVL.

This clone has a handful of counts. The chain combines TRBV7-2 with TRBJ2-5; D might be TRBD1 (6 bases). Germline values: CDR1 SGHTA, CDR2 FQGNSA. This CDR3 spans 15 amino acids. V lost 2 bases and J 5 bases, leaving 15 bases between the germline ends. The CDR3 is CASSLTKGVGETQYF. Written as DNA, the CDR3 is TGTGCCAGCAGCTTAACAAAGGGGGTAGGGGAGACCCAGTACTTC.

This chain uses TRBV18 with TRBJ1-1, with D maybe TRBD1 (6 bases). CDR1 KGHSH and CDR2 LQKENI come from the germline V gene. V lost 6 bases, J lost 1 base, and 15 bases lay in between. The length of the CDR3 is 15 residues. In DNA, the CDR3 is TGTGCCAGCTCCCGAGGGGGGGATAGGAACACTGAAGCTTTCTTT. This gives the protein CASSRGGDRNTEAFF.

The rearrangement uses TRBV4-3 and TRBJ2-3, with 8 bases matching TRBD1. The CDR3 is made up of 16 amino acids. J gave up 4 bases and V 3 bases, and 9 bases lay outside the gene matches. Germline CDR1 LGHNA, CDR2 YSLEER. The CDR3 nucleotides are TGCGCCAGCAGCCAGGACGACAGGGGTTTCCCAGATACGCAGTATTTT. Residues: CASSQDDRGFPDTQYF.

The gene calls are TRBV4-1 and TRBJ2-3, with a possible D match to TRBD2 (6 bases). Trimming stripped 0 bases from V and 9 bases from J, with 10 bases between. Germline values: CDR1 MGHRA, CDR2 YSYEKL. The CDR3 covers 13 residues. The CDR3 region is CASSQDSGETQYF. Here the CDR3 DNA reads TGCGCCAGCAGCCAAGATTCGGGGGAGACGCAGTATTTT.

This chain joins TRBV27 and TRBJ2-7; D gene ambiguous. Germline values: CDR1 MNHEY, CDR2 SMNVEV (reference sequence). The CDR3 contains 11 residues. V was pared by 2 bases and J by 6 bases, with 5 bases between. CDR3 residues: CASSLGLEQYF. DNA of the CDR3: TGTGCCAGCAGTTTAGGGCTCGAGCAGTACTTC.

The chain carries TRBV7-2 and TRBJ2-5; no clear D. V lost 2 bases and J 5 bases, leaving 9 bases between the germline ends. The CDR3 is made up of 13 amino acids. CDR1 and CDR2 (germline): SGHTA, FQGNSA. The CDR3 DNA reads as TGTGCCAGCAGCTTAACTGCCCCGGAGACCCAGTACTTC. Encoded protein: CASSLTAPETQYF.

The chain links TRBV30 to TRBJ2-3; D gene uncertain. Trimming pared 5 bases from V and 2 bases from J, leaving 8 bases between. Germline V lookup: CDR1 GTSNPN, CDR2 SVGIG (reference sequence). The CDR3 is 12 amino acids. The CDR3 is CAWGFNTDTQYF. The CDR3 DNA follows: TGTGCCTGGGGATTTAACACAGATACGCAGTATTTT.

The rearrangement joins TRBV2 to TRBJ2-2, with D maybe TRBD1 (5 bases). The CDR3 runs to 15 residues. The V gene lost 4 bases and the J gene lost 3 bases, with 12 bases spanning the gap. The germline V gene has CDR1 SNHLY and CDR2 FYNNEI. The DNA of the CDR3 is TGTGCCAGCAGTGTAAGAGTAGGGGACACCGGGGAGCTGTTTTTT. Protein product: CASSVRVGDTGELFF.

This clone came up a few times. The chain recombines TRBV3-1 (or the pseudogene TRBV3-2) with TRBJ2-3; 9 nucleotides agree with TRBD2. The CDR3 is 16 residues long. Germline trimming cut 4 bases from V and 4 bases from J; bases unmatched to any gene: 9. Looked up from germline, CDR1 is LGHDT and CDR2 is YNNKEL (reference sequence). In nucleotides, the CDR3 is TGTGCCAGCAGCCCGCCCCTAGCGGGGAAATCAGATACGCAGTATTTT. It encodes CASSPPLAGKSDTQYF.

This clone was detected only once. V and J are TRBV7-9 and TRBJ1-2; D possibly corresponds to TRBD1 (6 bases). Trimming shortened V by 1 base and J by 4 bases, and 16 bases separated the two germline ends. Germline values: CDR1 SEHNR, CDR2 FQNEAQ (reference sequence). The CDR3 covers 16 residues. DNA of the CDR3: TGTGCCAGCAGCTTAGGATCCAGGGGCGTCAGCTATGGCTACACCTTC. It translates to CASSLGSRGVSYGYTF. The full variable domain, in which reference TRBV7-9 and TRBJ1-2 provide the parts outside the CDR3, is DTGVSQNPRHKITKRGQNVTFRCDPISEHNRLYWYRQTLGQGPEFLTYFQNEAQLEKSRLLSDRFSAERPKGSFSTLEIQRTEQGDSAMYLCASSLGSRGVSYGYTFGSGTRLTVV.

The chain joins TRBV29-1 to TRBJ2-7, with D tentatively TRBD1 (5 bases). CDR1 SQVTM and CDR2 ANQGSEA come from the germline V gene. V lost 1 base and J 2 bases, leaving 9 bases between the germline ends. The CDR3 runs 13 residues. The CDR3 nucleotides are TGCAGCGTTGAAGGAACAGGCCCCTACGAGCAGTACTTC. Translated, it gives CSVEGTGPYEQYF.

This chain links TRBV20-1 with TRBJ1-5; D remains unclear. CDR1 and CDR2 (germline): DFQATT, SNEGSKA (reference sequence). V was cut by 3 bases and J by 1 base, with 13 bases left in between. The CDR3 consists of 15 residues. CDR3: CSASTAGRSNQPQHF. In nucleotides, the CDR3 is TGCAGTGCTAGTACTGCGGGAAGAAGCAATCAGCCCCAGCATTTT.

The J gene is TRBJ1-6, the V gene TRBV7-2; 8 bases fit TRBD1. The length of the CDR3 is 15 residues. V lost 3 bases to trimming and J lost 4 bases; unmatched junction nucleotides: 2. Germline values: CDR1 SGHTA, CDR2 FQGNSA. CDR3 sequence reads: CASSFGQGYNSPLHF. Written as DNA, the CDR3 is TGTGCCAGCAGCTTCGGACAGGGATATAATTCACCCCTCCACTTT.

V gene TRBV7-2 combines with J gene TRBJ2-7; D is perhaps TRBD1 (5 bases). This CDR3 region has 13 residues. Trimming left V 6 bases short and J 2 bases short, with 11 bases between. The germline V gene encodes CDR1 SGHTA and CDR2 FQGNSA. The CDR3 DNA reads as TGTGCCAGCAGGGCACAGGCCACCTACGAGCAGTACTTC. It specifies CASRAQATYEQYF.

The CDR3 reads CASSQDRGVRGWVNTGELFF. CDR3 nucleotide sequence: TGCGCCAGCAGCCAAGATAGAGGCGTCCGGGGGTGGGTGAACACCGGGGAGCTGTTTTTT. The chain is built from TRBV4-3 and TRBJ2-2, with a weak D call TRBD2 (6 bases). Trimming left V 0 bases short and J 1 base short, with 21 bases between. The germline gives CDR1 LGHNA, CDR2 YSLEER. This CDR3 spans 20 amino acids.

A few counts support this clone. This chain's CDR3 is CASSSSGGSYNSPLHF. The CDR3 DNA is TGTGCCAGCAGCTCGTCAGGGGGCTCCTATAATTCACCCCTCCACTTT. The chain joins TRBV7-4 to TRBJ1-6, with 7 nucleotides matching TRBD1. Germline CDR1 is SGHVT and CDR2 is SQSDAQ. With V trimmed by 4 bases and J by 0 bases, 3 bases remained unmatched. CDR3 length: 16 residues. The variable domain in full, with the rest retrieved from reference TRBV7-4 and TRBJ1-6, is GAGVSQSPRYKVAKRGRDVALRCDSISGHVTLYWYRQTLGQGSEVLTYSQSDAQRDKSGRPSGRFSAERPERSVSTLKIQRTEQGDSAVYLCASSSSGGSYNSPLHFGNGTRLTVT.

The chain employs TRBV2 and TRBJ2-3; a possible D gene is TRBD1 (6 bases). This CDR3 spans 15 amino acids. Between the trimmed V and J ends, which lost 1 base and 4 bases, there was a span of 12 bases. The germline CDR1 and CDR2 sequences are SNHLY and FYNNEI. DNA for the CDR3: TGTGCCAGCAGTGAAGGGGGCAGGGGCGCAGATACGCAGTATTTT. Translating gives CASSEGGRGADTQYF.